This TCR beta chain was identified in a study of T cell repertoires in cytomegalovirus infection. As regards this clonotype: Its antigen is as yet unknown. A read error is likely, as this CDR3 ends without the conserved phenylalanine or tryptophan.

Using its own MiXCR run on the reads, TCRdb lists one record per CDR3 protein. This sample has approximately 56,000 distinct CDR3 sequences, with around 20% found just once. CDR3 length: 16 amino acids. Looked up from germline, CDR1 is SGHTA and CDR2 is FQGNSA. V was shortened by 1 base and J by 6 bases, with 16 bases between the two germline ends. This receptor was taken from a human donor in good health (CMV status not recorded). Some clones in this sample may be carry-over from other donors' samples. The source material was CD8+ T cells from cultured PBMCs, sampled from culture after CMV antigen stimulation. This sequence joins TRBV7-2 and TRBJ2-1, with D uncertain. The CDR3 DNA reads TGTGCCAGCAGCTTAGGGATGACTCTCCTGTCCAATGAGCAGTTCTTA. This sequence encodes CASSLGMTLLSNEQFL.